These T cell receptor beta chains were read from a single sample in a study of CD8 T cells in Susac syndrome. TCRdb reprocessed the immunoSEQ multiplex PCR reads via MiXCR and lists one record per CDR3 protein. The sample has roughly 250,000 distinct CDR3 sequences, almost 97% seen once; the top ten hold approximately 0.094%. What was sequenced was CD4+ T cells from PBMCs. The receptors were sampled from a human donor with Susac syndrome. Each CDR3 is given with its conserved first and last residue. D genes are given only for firm matches. For some rows the clone size is stated as once, few or many, or as a class when expanded; others skip it.

d_call: TRBD2
v_call: TRBV29-1
clone_size: once
j_call: TRBJ2-2
cdr3_nt: TGCAGCGTTGAAGTCCAGGCTAGCGGGGTAGTGGGAACCGGGGAGCTGTTTTTT
cdr3_aa: CSVEVQASGVVGTGELFF

d_call: -
v_call: TRBV12-3/TRBV12-4
clone_size: -
j_call: TRBJ1-5
cdr3_nt: TGTGCCAGCAGTTTCCCCAGGGGAGGAGGACCCCAGCATTTT
cdr3_aa: CASSFPRGGGPQHF

d_call: -
v_call: TRBV14
clone_size: -
j_call: TRBJ1-1
cdr3_nt: TGTGCCAGCAGTCCAGGTCGACGGGTGAACACTGAAGCTTTCTTT
cdr3_aa: CASSPGRRVNTEAFF

d_call: TRBD1
v_call: TRBV20-1
clone_size: -
j_call: TRBJ2-1
cdr3_nt: TGCAGTGCCTTCCCTTACAGGGGAGAGAATGAGCAGTTCTTC
cdr3_aa: CSAFPYRGENEQFF

d_call: -
v_call: TRBV9
clone_size: -
j_call: TRBJ1-1
cdr3_nt: TGTGCCAGCAGCGTAGACACGCGGGAGCACACTGAAGCTTTCTTT
cdr3_aa: CASSVDTREHTEAFF

d_call: TRBD2
v_call: TRBV30
clone_size: few
j_call: TRBJ2-7
cdr3_nt: TGTGCCTGGGAGAGGACTAGCGGATACGAGCAGTACTTC
cdr3_aa: CAWERTSGYEQYF

d_call: -
v_call: TRBV29-1
clone_size: once
j_call: TRBJ2-4
cdr3_nt: TGCAGCGTTGGAGTACTAGCCAAAAACATTCAGTACTTC
cdr3_aa: CSVGVLAKNIQYF

d_call: TRBD2
v_call: TRBV5-4
clone_size: -
j_call: TRBJ2-7
cdr3_nt: TGTGCCAGCAGCCGGGAGGGGCCCTACGAGCAGTACTTC
cdr3_aa: CASSREGPYEQYF

d_call: -
v_call: TRBV28
clone_size: -
j_call: TRBJ1-1
cdr3_nt: TGTGCCAGCAGTCAACCCTCGAGAGCTTTCTTT
cdr3_aa: CASSQPSRAFF

d_call: -
v_call: TRBV2
clone_size: once
j_call: TRBJ2-2
cdr3_nt: TGTGCCAGCAGTTTGTCGACAACGAACACCGGGGAGCTGTTTTTT
cdr3_aa: CASSLSTTNTGELFF

d_call: TRBD2
v_call: TRBV5-4
clone_size: -
j_call: TRBJ2-5
cdr3_nt: TGTGCCAGCAGCTCAAACCTAGCGGGAGCATGGGAGACCCAGTACTTC
cdr3_aa: CASSSNLAGAWETQYF

d_call: -
v_call: TRBV5-1
clone_size: -
j_call: TRBJ2-1
cdr3_nt: TGCGCCAGCAGCTTGAATATGCACTACAATGAGCAGTTCTTC
cdr3_aa: CASSLNMHYNEQFF

d_call: -
v_call: TRBV20-1
clone_size: -
j_call: TRBJ1-2
cdr3_nt: TGCAGTGCTAGAGCGGCAGGAGTCTATGGCTACACCTTC
cdr3_aa: CSARAAGVYGYTF

d_call: -
v_call: TRBV12-3/TRBV12-4
clone_size: once
j_call: TRBJ1-5
cdr3_nt: TGTGCCAGCAGTCCTAGAAATACTCCAGGGGCCTTTAATCAGCCCCAGCATTTT
cdr3_aa: CASSPRNTPGAFNQPQHF

d_call: -
v_call: TRBV12-3/TRBV12-4
clone_size: -
j_call: TRBJ1-1
cdr3_nt: TGTGCCAGCAGTTTAATCGATCGATTAGCTTTCTTT
cdr3_aa: CASSLIDRLAFF

d_call: -
v_call: TRBV3-1
clone_size: -
j_call: TRBJ1-3
cdr3_nt: TGTGCCAGCGGAAAAAAAGGTGGAAACACCATATATTTT
cdr3_aa: CASGKKGGNTIYF

d_call: -
v_call: TRBV6-5
clone_size: -
j_call: TRBJ2-7
cdr3_nt: TGTGCCAGCAGTCGGCAAGGGGCAACCTACGAGCAGTACTTC
cdr3_aa: CASSRQGATYEQYF

d_call: -
v_call: TRBV28
clone_size: -
j_call: TRBJ2-3
cdr3_nt: TGTGCCAGCAGTCTGGCCCGGACCCCTTTAGATACGCAGTATTTT
cdr3_aa: CASSLARTPLDTQYF

d_call: -
v_call: TRBV20-1
clone_size: -
j_call: TRBJ2-7
cdr3_nt: TGCAGTGCTAGGCGGGACTCCTACGAGCAGTACTTC
cdr3_aa: CSARRDSYEQYF

d_call: -
v_call: TRBV5-4
clone_size: -
j_call: TRBJ2-2
cdr3_nt: TGTGCCAGCAGCCGCCAAGTGGGGTTGACCGGGGAGCTGTTTTTT
cdr3_aa: CASSRQVGLTGELFF

d_call: -
v_call: TRBV3-1
clone_size: -
j_call: TRBJ2-1
cdr3_nt: TGTGCCAGCAGCCTAGTAGCGCCTCCGGGCAATGAGCAGTTCTTC
cdr3_aa: CASSLVAPPGNEQFF

d_call: TRBD1
v_call: TRBV28
clone_size: -
j_call: TRBJ2-7
cdr3_nt: TGTGCCAGCACCAAACAGGGGCCGTACGAGCAGTACTTC
cdr3_aa: CASTKQGPYEQYF

d_call: -
v_call: TRBV5-1
clone_size: -
j_call: TRBJ2-5
cdr3_nt: TGCGCCAGCAGCCTCAAGTCCACAGGGTTATGGGGCCGACGGAGGGAAGAGACCCAGTACTTC
cdr3_aa: CASSLKSTGLWGRRREETQYF

d_call: TRBD1
v_call: TRBV29-1
clone_size: once
j_call: TRBJ2-3
cdr3_nt: TGCAGCGTCGGGGACAGGCGGGCAGATACGCAGTATTTT
cdr3_aa: CSVGDRRADTQYF

d_call: -
v_call: TRBV5-1
clone_size: -
j_call: TRBJ2-4
cdr3_nt: TGCGCCAGCAGCGAGAGAGAAAACATTCAGTACTTC
cdr3_aa: CASSERENIQYF

d_call: -
v_call: TRBV29-1
clone_size: -
j_call: TRBJ2-5
cdr3_nt: TGCAGCGTTGATCCCGGGTCGGAAAAGACCCAGTACTTC
cdr3_aa: CSVDPGSEKTQYF

d_call: -
v_call: TRBV3-1
clone_size: -
j_call: TRBJ2-3
cdr3_nt: TGTGCCAGCAGCCAGGGAAGCAGAGCGCAGTATTTT
cdr3_aa: CASSQGSRAQYF

d_call: -
v_call: TRBV19
clone_size: -
j_call: TRBJ2-7
cdr3_nt: TGTGCCAGTAGTGTCAGAGCAACCTACGAGCAGTACTTC
cdr3_aa: CASSVRATYEQYF

d_call: -
v_call: TRBV12-3/TRBV12-4
clone_size: -
j_call: TRBJ2-3
cdr3_nt: TGTGCCAGCAGTTTTGCGTTAACAGATACGCAGTATTTT
cdr3_aa: CASSFALTDTQYF

d_call: -
v_call: TRBV7-8
clone_size: once
j_call: TRBJ2-3
cdr3_nt: TGTGCCAGCAGCTCCGGACTGTCAAACACAGATACGCAGTATTTT
cdr3_aa: CASSSGLSNTDTQYF

d_call: TRBD1
v_call: TRBV24-1
clone_size: -
j_call: TRBJ1-2
cdr3_nt: TGTGCCACCAGTGGTTACGGGACAGGGCCCTATGGCTACACCTTC
cdr3_aa: CATSGYGTGPYGYTF

d_call: -
v_call: TRBV12-5
clone_size: -
j_call: TRBJ2-3
cdr3_nt: TGTGCTAGTGTGGGGGCAGATACGCAGTATTTT
cdr3_aa: CASVGADTQYF

d_call: -
v_call: TRBV7-7
clone_size: once
j_call: TRBJ2-5
cdr3_nt: TGTGCAGCAGGGGCTAGCCGGAAATGGGAGACCCAGTACTTC
cdr3_aa: CAAGASRKWETQYF

d_call: -
v_call: TRBV12-3/TRBV12-4
clone_size: -
j_call: TRBJ2-5
cdr3_nt: TGTGCCAGCAGCCTCGTAGAATTAGAGACCCAGTACTTC
cdr3_aa: CASSLVELETQYF

d_call: TRBD2
v_call: TRBV29-1
clone_size: -
j_call: TRBJ2-7
cdr3_nt: TGCAGCGTTGATTTAGCGGGCGGCTACGAGCAGTACTTC
cdr3_aa: CSVDLAGGYEQYF

d_call: TRBD1
v_call: TRBV20-1
clone_size: -
j_call: TRBJ2-5
cdr3_nt: TGCAGTGCAACAACCCGGACAGGGGGCGTGGAGACCCAGTACTTC
cdr3_aa: CSATTRTGGVETQYF

d_call: TRBD1
v_call: TRBV9
clone_size: -
j_call: TRBJ2-7
cdr3_nt: TGTGCCAGCAGTCCGACAGGGCGCCTTAGAACCTACGAGCAGTACTTC
cdr3_aa: CASSPTGRLRTYEQYF